These 5 T cell receptor beta chains were all obtained from the same sample, sequenced in a study of cytomegalovirus exposure and HLA in healthy donors. The PCR made use of 60 Vbeta and 13 Jbeta primers. The table came from immunoSEQ multiplex PCR; TCRdb's copy has only in-frame clones and leaves some out. Among 90,000 to 120,000 clones listed, 82% were seen once. Sequenced input: PBMCs. The receptors come from a man under 40 in good health and CMV-seropositive.

The gene calls are TRBV5-4 and TRBJ2-2; unclear D gene. Trimming pared 0 bases from V and 6 bases from J, leaving 21 bases between. Germline lookup yields CDR1 SGHNT and CDR2 YYREEE (reference sequence). The CDR3 length is 18 residues. The CDR3 sequence is CASSLDGVVVTLSGELFF. CDR3 sequence (DNA): TGTGCCAGCAGCTTGGACGGTGTGGTTGTCACTCTATCCGGGGAGCTGTTTTTT.

In its sample, this clone was seen once. The CDR3 sequence: CASSREETQYF. CDR3 DNA sequence: TGTGCCAGCAGTAGAGAAGAGACCCAGTACTTC. The chain combines TRBV6-6 with TRBJ2-5; D ambiguous. The CDR3 has 11 amino acids. Trimming removed 5 bases at V and 3 bases at J, with 4 bases between. Germline CDR1 MNHNY, CDR2 SVGAGI (reference sequence).

The rearrangement joins TRBV6-4 to TRBJ2-1; D gene unclear. The CDR3 loop spans 14 amino acids. Trimming pared 1 base from V and 6 bases from J, leaving 10 bases between. Germline CDR1 and CDR2: MRHNA and SNTAGT. CDR3 nucleotides: TGTGCCAGCAGTGACTTCCCGTCGGGCAATGAGCAGTTCTTC. It is translated as CASSDFPSGNEQFF.

Here the CDR3 DNA reads TGCGCCAGCAGCTTGGGACAGGGGGCCTCGGCTTTCTTT. Its protein is CASSLGQGASAFF. V and J are TRBV5-1 and TRBJ1-1, with 10 nucleotides matching TRBD1. The CDR3 contains 13 residues. With V trimmed by 0 bases and J by 11 bases, 4 bases remained unmatched. Germline values: CDR1 SGHRS, CDR2 YFSETQ.

V and J are TRBV6-1 and TRBJ1-2, with no clear D. This CDR3 region has 13 residues. V lost 11 bases, J lost 3 bases, and 16 bases lay in between. Germline V lookup: CDR1 MNHNS, CDR2 SASEGT. CDR3 in amino acids: CASGGSSDYGYTF. CDR3 nucleotides: TGTGCCTCGGGAGGCTCCTCGGACTATGGCTACACCTTC.